The 6 T cell receptor beta chains below come from one sample, sequenced in a study of beta chain features in type 1 diabetes. Their specific antigens are unknown. Study results and caveats: People with Type 1 diabetes carried modestly yet significantly shorter TCRB CDR3s in all four CD4+ subsets.

The authors reverse transcribed all of the isolated RNA, so sequencing captured expressed TCRB transcripts. Produced via immunoSEQ multiplex PCR; TCRdb's table is partial and in-frame only. This table has 120,000 to 150,000 clones, more than 10% appearing once. The sample was central memory CD4+ T cells from blood. The receptors come from a man between 18 and 35 years old with type 1 diabetes.

Only one count was recorded for this clone. This chain connects TRBV7-7 to TRBJ2-1, with D unclear. The V end lost 1 base, the J end lost 9 bases, and 16 bases lay between the germline ends. Germline CDR1 is SSHAT and CDR2 is FNYEAQ (reference sequence). This CDR3 has 15 residues. In DNA, the CDR3 is TGTGCCAGCAGCTTAGTTCCCCAGCAGACGAGTGAGCAGTTCTTC. Residues: CASSLVPQQTSEQFF.

V gene TRBV5-1 combines with J gene TRBJ1-2; D gene ambiguous. The V end was cut by 3 bases, the J end by 4 bases, with 10 bases between. Germline values: CDR1 SGHRS, CDR2 YFSETQ. The CDR3 consists of 13 residues. CDR3 in DNA: TGCGCCAGCAGCTCGACGGCGACCTATGGCTACACCTTC. Translated: CASSSTATYGYTF. Combining the CDR3 with reference TRBV5-1 and TRBJ1-2 gives the whole variable domain KAGVTQTPRYLIKTRGQQVTLSCSPISGHRSVSWYQQTPGQGLQFLFEYFSETQRNKGNFPGRFSGRQFSNSRSEMNVSTLELGDSALYLCASSSTATYGYTFGSGTRLTVV.

This clone came up a few times. This sequence joins TRBV2 and TRBJ2-3; D gene uncertain. V shed 5 bases and J shed 4 bases, with 10 bases lying between them. The CDR3 is 13 amino acids. In germline, CDR1 is SNHLY, CDR2 FYNNEI. CDR3: CASSPLRPDTQYF. CDR3 DNA: TGTGCCAGCAGTCCCCTCCGGCCAGATACGCAGTATTTT. Complete variable domain (other parts from reference TRBV2 and TRBJ2-3): EPEVTQTPSHQVTQMGQEVILRCVPISNHLYFYWYRQILGQKVEFLVSFYNNEISEKSEIFDDQFSVERPDGSNFTLKIRSTKLEDSAMYFCASSPLRPDTQYFGPGTRLTVL.

This chain joins TRBV28 and TRBJ2-7; 10 positions agree with TRBD1. CDR1 and CDR2 from the germline V gene are MDHEN and SYDVKM. The CDR3 runs to 15 residues. Trimming cost V 6 bases and J 2 bases; bases outside gene matches: 7. CDR3 region: CASRTGTGVPYEQYF. DNA for the CDR3: TGTGCCAGCAGGACCGGGACAGGGGTCCCCTACGAGCAGTACTTC.

The J gene is TRBJ2-2, the V gene TRBV28, with a weak D call TRBD1 (5 bases). The CDR3 runs 15 residues. CDR1 MDHEN and CDR2 SYDVKM come from the germline V gene. V lost 4 bases and J 0 bases, leaving 9 bases between the germline ends. The CDR3: CASSSWTSNTGELFF. CDR3 DNA: TGTGCCAGCAGTTCGTGGACATCGAACACCGGGGAGCTGTTTTTT.

This clone was seen a handful of times. This rearrangement joins TRBV13 to TRBJ2-3, with TRBD1 matching 9 bases. Germline trimming cut 5 bases from V and 1 base from J; bases unmatched to any gene: 7. CDR1 is PRHDT, CDR2 FYEKMQ, per germline (reference sequence). The CDR3 totals 16 residues. This chain's CDR3 is CASSPRTGVRTDTQYF. In nucleotides, the CDR3 is TGTGCCAGCAGCCCCCGGACAGGGGTTCGCACAGATACGCAGTATTTT.